The rows below give T cell receptor beta chains drawn from one sample of a study of CD8+CD57+ T cells in acquired aplastic anemia. TCRdb called the reads again in MiXCR, with one record for every CDR3 protein. The data hold a few hundred thousand distinct CDR3 sequences, with 60% to 80% observed a single time. What was sequenced was sorted CD4+, CD8+, or CD8+CD57+ T cells (not recorded which) from PBMCs. The receptors were sampled from a human donor in good health, serving as a control. Each CDR3 is given with its conserved first and last residue. The D gene is left open where the match is weak. Not all rows give a size; the values are once, few, many and, for expanded clones, a class.

clone_size j_call v_call d_call cdr3_nt cdr3_aa
few TRBJ2-2 TRBV11-2 TRBD2 TGTGCCAGCAGCCAAGATCCTGGATTGGCGGGGGGGAACACCGGGGAGCTGTTTTTT CASSQDPGLAGGNTGELFF
many TRBJ1-6 TRBV20-1 TRBD1 TGCAGTGCTAGTCCCTCCGACAGGGAGGATAATTCACCCCTCCACTTT CSASPSDREDNSPLHF
NA TRBJ2-3 TRBV5-1 NA TGTGCCAGCAGCTTAGTTGCCAAGAACGGAGATACGCAGTATTTT CASSLVAKNGDTQYF
NA TRBJ1-2 TRBV7-3 TRBD1 TGTGCCAGCAGCGTCGCCGGGACAGGGGGCGCGTATGGCTACACCTTC CASSVAGTGGAYGYTF
NA TRBJ1-2 TRBV12-3/TRBV12-4 NA TGTGCCAGCAGGACCGGGAACTATGGCTACACCTTC CASRTGNYGYTF
NA TRBJ1-6 TRBV6-4 NA TGTGCCAGCAGTGTGAGCGGAGATAATTCACCCCTCCACTTT CASSVSGDNSPLHF
once TRBJ2-2 TRBV9 NA TGTGCCAGCTTAGGGGGGTCGACAGGTCACACCGGGGAGCTGTTTTTT CASLGGSTGHTGELFF
many TRBJ2-7 TRBV4-1 TRBD1 TGCGCCAGCAGCCAGCAAGGGACAGGGGACGCGGACTCCTACGAGCAGTACTTC CASSQQGTGDADSYEQYF
many TRBJ1-5 TRBV20-1 NA TGCAGTGCTGGGAGGGGGAATCAGCCCCAGCATTTT CSAGRGNQPQHF
NA TRBJ2-7 TRBV19 TRBD2 TGTGCCAGTAGTAGGGCGACTAGCGGAGAACAGTACTTC CASSRATSGEQYF
few TRBJ1-6 TRBV12-3/TRBV12-4 TRBD1 TGTGCCAGCAGCCTGGACAGGGGAGGCAATTCACCCCTCCACTTT CASSLDRGGNSPLHF
few TRBJ1-1 TRBV6-2/TRBV6-3 NA TGTGCCAGCAGCCGACCCCTGAGTAACACTGAAGCTTTCTTT CASSRPLSNTEAFF
many TRBJ2-7 TRBV7-9 NA TGTGCCAGTTTACATCAGAGCTCCTACGAGCAGTACTTC CASLHQSSYEQYF
many TRBJ1-5 TRBV4-3 NA TGCGCCAGCAGCCAAGTGTCAGGGAGGCCCCAGCATTTT CASSQVSGRPQHF
many TRBJ2-7 TRBV7-2 TRBD1 TGTGCCAGCAGCAAAGGACAGGGAGTCGAGCAGTACTTC CASSKGQGVEQYF
NA TRBJ2-7 TRBV11-2 NA TGTGCCAGCAGCTTAGGCGGCAACGGGGTAGTCAACGAGCAGTACTTC CASSLGGNGVVNEQYF
NA TRBJ2-7 TRBV15 NA TGTGCCACCAGCAGAATCTCAGACTCCTACGAGCAGTACTTC CATSRISDSYEQYF
many TRBJ1-2 TRBV19 NA TGTGCCAGTAGTATTGAGTATGGCTACACCTTC CASSIEYGYTF
NA TRBJ1-2 TRBV10-3 TRBD1 TGTGCCATCAGTGCGGGGCAGGGGGAGCGTGAAGCTATCTTC CAISAGQGEREAIF
NA TRBJ2-1 TRBV7-2 TRBD1 TGTGCCACCAGCTGGGACAGGGGCGGGGACAACGAGCAGTTCTTC CATSWDRGGDNEQFF
NA TRBJ1-2 TRBV2 TRBD1 TGTGCCAGCAGCGTAGGAGGGGGCCCCTATGGCTACTCCTTC CASSVGGGPYGYSF
NA TRBJ2-7 TRBV7-2 TRBD1 TGCGCCAGCACCGTGGAGGGACAGGGGCAAATGCAGCACTTC CASTVEGQGQMQHF
NA TRBJ2-3 TRBV10-3 NA TGTGCCAGCCGTACAGGAACTGCCCCAGATACGCAGTATTTT CASRTGTAPDTQYF
NA TRBJ1-2 TRBV29-1 NA TGCAGCGGTAGTGGGTGCACTGTGGATGGCTACACCTTC CSGSGCTVDGYTF
NA TRBJ1-2 TRBV2 NA TGTGCCAGCAGTCCCGGGACGCACGGCTACACCTTC CASSPGTHGYTF
many TRBJ2-5 TRBV11-2 TRBD2 TGTGCCAGCAGCTTAGCGGGCGAGGGAGGGGAGACCCAGTACTTC CASSLAGEGGETQYF
many TRBJ1-2 TRBV7-6 NA TGTGCCAGCAGCCCTACCCCGGACAGCTCGAATGGCTACACCTTC CASSPTPDSSNGYTF
NA TRBJ2-7 TRBV7-6 TRBD2 TGTGCCAGCAGGCCTACTAGCGGGGTGGTCTACGAGCAGTACTTC CASRPTSGVVYEQYF
NA TRBJ2-2 TRBV20-1 TRBD1 TGCAGTGCTATTCCGGGACAGGGGACGACCGGGGAGCTGTTTTTT CSAIPGQGTTGELFF
NA TRBJ2-5 TRBV7-2 TRBD2 TGTGCCAGCAGCGCACCGGGACTACCGGACGGGAAGTACTACTTC CASSAPGLPDGKYYF
NA TRBJ2-3 TRBV2 TRBD1 TGTGCCACCAGCGGAAGGACAGGAGGTTCCGATACGCAGTATTTT CATSGRTGGSDTQYF